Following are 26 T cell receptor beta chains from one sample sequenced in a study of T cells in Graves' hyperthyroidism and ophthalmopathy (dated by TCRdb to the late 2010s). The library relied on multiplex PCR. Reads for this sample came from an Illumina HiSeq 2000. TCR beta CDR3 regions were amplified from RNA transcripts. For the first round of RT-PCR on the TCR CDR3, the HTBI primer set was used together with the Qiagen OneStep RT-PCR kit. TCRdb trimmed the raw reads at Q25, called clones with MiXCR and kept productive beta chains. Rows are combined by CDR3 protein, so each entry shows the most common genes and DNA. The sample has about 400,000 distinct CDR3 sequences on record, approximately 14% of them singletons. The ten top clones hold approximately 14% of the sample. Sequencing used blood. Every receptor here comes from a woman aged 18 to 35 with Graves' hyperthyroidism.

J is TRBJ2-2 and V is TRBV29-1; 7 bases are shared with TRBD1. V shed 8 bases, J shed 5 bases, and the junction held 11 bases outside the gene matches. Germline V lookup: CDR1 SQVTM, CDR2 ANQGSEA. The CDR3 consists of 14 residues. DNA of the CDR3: TGCAGCTGCGCCCGACAGGGTTATACCGGGGAGCTGTTTTTT. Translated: CSCARQGYTGELFF.

The CDR3 DNA sequence: TGTGCCAGCTCACCTTTAGCGGGGGACTTGGGCGAGCAGTACTTC. Its protein product is CASSPLAGDLGEQYF. This chain connects TRBV18 to TRBJ2-7; 9 bases align to TRBD2. Per germline, CDR1 KGHSH and CDR2 LQKENI. V lost 3 bases, J lost 6 bases, and 9 bases stayed unmatched. The CDR3 runs 15 residues.

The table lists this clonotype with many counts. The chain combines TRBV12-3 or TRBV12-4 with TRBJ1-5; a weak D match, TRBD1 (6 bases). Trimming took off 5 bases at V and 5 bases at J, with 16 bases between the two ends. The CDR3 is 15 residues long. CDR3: CASSIQGGIYQPQHF. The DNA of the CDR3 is TGTGCCAGCAGTATACAGGGTGGAATTTATCAGCCCCAGCATTTT.

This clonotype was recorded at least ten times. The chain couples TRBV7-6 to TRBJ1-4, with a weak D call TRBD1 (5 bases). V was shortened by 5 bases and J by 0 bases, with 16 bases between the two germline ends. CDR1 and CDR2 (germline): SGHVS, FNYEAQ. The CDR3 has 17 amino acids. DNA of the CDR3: TGTGCCAGCAGCCCCCGGGGGTTTTCCGCAACTAATGAAAAACTGTTTTTT. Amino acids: CASSPRGFSATNEKLFF.

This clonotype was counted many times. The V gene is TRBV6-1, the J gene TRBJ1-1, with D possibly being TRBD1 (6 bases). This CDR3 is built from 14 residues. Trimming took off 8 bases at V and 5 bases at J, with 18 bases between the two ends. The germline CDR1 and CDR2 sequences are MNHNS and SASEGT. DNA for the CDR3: TGTGCCAGCGCTGGACTGGGAAGGGGGACTGAAGCTTTCTTT. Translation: CASAGLGRGTEAFF.

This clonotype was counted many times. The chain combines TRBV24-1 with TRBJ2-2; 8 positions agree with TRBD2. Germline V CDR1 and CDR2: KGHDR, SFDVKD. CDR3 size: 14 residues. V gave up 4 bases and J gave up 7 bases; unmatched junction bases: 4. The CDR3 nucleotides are TGTGCCACCAGTGAACCCGGGAGGGACGGGGAGCTGTTTTTT. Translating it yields CATSEPGRDGELFF.

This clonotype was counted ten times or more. In nucleotides, the CDR3 is TGCAGTGCTATCCCGGGAGCGGGGGGTACCTACGAGCAGTACTTC. This translates into CSAIPGAGGTYEQYF. The V gene is TRBV20-1, the J gene TRBJ2-7; 9 nucleotides align to TRBD2. Per the germline V gene, CDR1 is DFQATT and CDR2 is SNEGSKA (reference sequence). The CDR3 sequence is 15 residues long. V dropped 4 bases and J dropped 2; count of bases not matched to a gene: 9.

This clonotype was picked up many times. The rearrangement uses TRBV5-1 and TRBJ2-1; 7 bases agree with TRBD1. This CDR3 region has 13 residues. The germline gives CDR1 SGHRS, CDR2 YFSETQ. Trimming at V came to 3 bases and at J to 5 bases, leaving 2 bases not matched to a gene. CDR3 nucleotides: TGCGCCAGCAGCTCGGGACAGCACAATGAGCAGTTCTTC. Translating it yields CASSSGQHNEQFF.

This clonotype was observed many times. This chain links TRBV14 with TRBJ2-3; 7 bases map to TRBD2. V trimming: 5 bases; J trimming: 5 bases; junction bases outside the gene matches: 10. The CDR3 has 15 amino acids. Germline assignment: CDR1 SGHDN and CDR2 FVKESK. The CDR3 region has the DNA TGTGCCAGCAGCTCCCTGGCGGGAGTTGGAGATACGCAGTATTTT. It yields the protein CASSSLAGVGDTQYF.

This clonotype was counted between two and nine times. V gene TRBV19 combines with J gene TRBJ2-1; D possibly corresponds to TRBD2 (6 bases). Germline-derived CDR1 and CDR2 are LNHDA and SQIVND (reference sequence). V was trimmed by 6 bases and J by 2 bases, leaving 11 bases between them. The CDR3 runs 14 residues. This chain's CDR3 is CASSVAAAYNEQFF. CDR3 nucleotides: TGTGCCAGTAGCGTAGCGGCCGCCTACAATGAGCAGTTCTTC.

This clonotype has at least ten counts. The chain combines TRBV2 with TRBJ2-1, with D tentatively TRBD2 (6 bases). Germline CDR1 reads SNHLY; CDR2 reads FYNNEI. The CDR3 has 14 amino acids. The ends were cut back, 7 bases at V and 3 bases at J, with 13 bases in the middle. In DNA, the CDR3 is TGTGCCAGCAACGCCGAGACTAGCTACAATGAGCAGTTCTTC. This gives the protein CASNAETSYNEQFF.

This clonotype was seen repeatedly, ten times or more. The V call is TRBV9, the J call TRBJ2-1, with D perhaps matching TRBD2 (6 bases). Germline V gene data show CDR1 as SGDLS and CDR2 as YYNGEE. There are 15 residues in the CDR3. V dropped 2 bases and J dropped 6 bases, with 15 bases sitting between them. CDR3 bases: TGTGCCAGCAGCGTCAAGGAGGGTTCGGCCAATGAGCAGTTCTTC. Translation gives CASSVKEGSANEQFF.

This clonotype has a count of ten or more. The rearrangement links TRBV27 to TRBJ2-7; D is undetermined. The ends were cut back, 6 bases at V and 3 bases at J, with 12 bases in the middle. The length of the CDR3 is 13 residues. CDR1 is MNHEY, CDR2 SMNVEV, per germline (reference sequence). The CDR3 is CASRPAGIYEQYF. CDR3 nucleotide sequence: TGTGCCAGCAGGCCCGCCGGAATCTACGAGCAGTACTTC.

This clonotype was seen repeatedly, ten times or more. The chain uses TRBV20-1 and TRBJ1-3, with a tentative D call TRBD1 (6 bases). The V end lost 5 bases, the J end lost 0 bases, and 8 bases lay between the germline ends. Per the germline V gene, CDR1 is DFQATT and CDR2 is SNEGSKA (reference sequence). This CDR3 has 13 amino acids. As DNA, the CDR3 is TGCAGTGCTTCAGGGGACTCTGGAAACACCATATATTTT. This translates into CSASGDSGNTIYF.

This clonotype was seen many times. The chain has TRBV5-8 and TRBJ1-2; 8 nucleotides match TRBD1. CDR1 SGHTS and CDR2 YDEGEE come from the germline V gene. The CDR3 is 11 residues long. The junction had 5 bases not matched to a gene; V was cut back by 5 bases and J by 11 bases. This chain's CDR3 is CASSPDRVYTF. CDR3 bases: TGTGCCAGCAGTCCGGACAGGGTTTACACCTTC. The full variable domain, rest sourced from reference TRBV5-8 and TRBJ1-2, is EAGVTQSPTHLIKTRGQQATLRCSPISGHTSVYWYQQALGLGLQFLLWYDEGEERNRGNFPPRFSGRQFPNYSSELNVNALELEDSALYLCASSPDRVYTFGSGTRLTVV.

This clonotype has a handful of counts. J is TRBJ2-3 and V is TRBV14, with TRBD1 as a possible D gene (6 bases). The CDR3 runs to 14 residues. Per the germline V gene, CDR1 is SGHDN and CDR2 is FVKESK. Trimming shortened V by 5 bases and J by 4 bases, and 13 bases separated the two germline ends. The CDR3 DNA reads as TGTGCCAGCAGCTCTTTCGACAGGCCAGATACGCAGTATTTT. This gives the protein CASSSFDRPDTQYF.

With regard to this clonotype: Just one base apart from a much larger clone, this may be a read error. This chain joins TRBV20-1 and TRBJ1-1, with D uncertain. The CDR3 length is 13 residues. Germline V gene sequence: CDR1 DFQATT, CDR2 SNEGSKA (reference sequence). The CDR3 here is CSARDIPPTGAFF. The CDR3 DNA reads TGCAGTGCTAGAGATATCCCGCCGACTGGAGCTTTCTTT.

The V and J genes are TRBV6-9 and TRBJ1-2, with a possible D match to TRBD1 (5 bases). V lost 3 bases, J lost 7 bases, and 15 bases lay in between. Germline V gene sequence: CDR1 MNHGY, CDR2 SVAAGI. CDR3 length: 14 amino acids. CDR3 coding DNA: TGTGCCAGCAGTTACGGTACAGGATCCTGTGGCTACACCTTC. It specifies CASSYGTGSCGYTF.

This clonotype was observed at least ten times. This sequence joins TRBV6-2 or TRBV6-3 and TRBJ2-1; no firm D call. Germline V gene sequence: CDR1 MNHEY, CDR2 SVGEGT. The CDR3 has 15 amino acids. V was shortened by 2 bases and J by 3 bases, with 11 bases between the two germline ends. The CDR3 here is CASSYERDFYNEQFF. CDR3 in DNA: TGTGCCAGCAGTTACGAAAGAGACTTCTACAATGAGCAGTTCTTC.

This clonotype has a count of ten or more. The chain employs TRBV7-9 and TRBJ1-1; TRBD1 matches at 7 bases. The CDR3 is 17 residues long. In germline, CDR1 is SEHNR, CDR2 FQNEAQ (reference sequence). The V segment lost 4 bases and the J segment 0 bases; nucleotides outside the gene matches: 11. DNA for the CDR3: TGTGCCAGCAGCTCCACTTCGACAGGGAGGGTGAACACTGAAGCTTTCTTT. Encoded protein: CASSSTSTGRVNTEAFF.

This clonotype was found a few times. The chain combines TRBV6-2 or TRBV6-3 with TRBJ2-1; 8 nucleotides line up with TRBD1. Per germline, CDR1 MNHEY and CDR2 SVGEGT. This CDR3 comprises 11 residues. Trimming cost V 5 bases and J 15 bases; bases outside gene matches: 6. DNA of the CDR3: TGTGCCAGCAGTACCGGACAGGGACCGTTCTTC. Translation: CASSTGQGPFF.

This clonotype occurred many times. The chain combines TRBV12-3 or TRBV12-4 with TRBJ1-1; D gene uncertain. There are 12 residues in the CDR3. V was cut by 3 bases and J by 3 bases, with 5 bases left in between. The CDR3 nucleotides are TGTGCCAGCAGTTTTAGATACACTGAAGCTTTCTTT. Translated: CASSFRYTEAFF.

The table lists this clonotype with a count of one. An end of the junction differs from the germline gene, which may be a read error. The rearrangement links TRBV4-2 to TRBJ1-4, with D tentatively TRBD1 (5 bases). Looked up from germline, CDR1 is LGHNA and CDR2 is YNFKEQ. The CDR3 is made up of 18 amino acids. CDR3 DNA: TGTGCCAGCAGCCAGGCTCCGGTGGGACTTGCAACTAATGAAAAACTGATTTTT. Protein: CASSQAPVGLATNEKLIF.

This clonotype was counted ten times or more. The CDR3 here is CASSLGRGFQETQYF. CDR3 bases: TGTGCCAGCAGCCTCGGACGGGGCTTCCAAGAGACCCAGTACTTC. V usage is TRBV28 and J usage is TRBJ2-5, with D perhaps assigned TRBD1 or TRBD2 (5 bases each). The V and J ends lost 6 bases and 1 base respectively, with 15 bases between them. This CDR3 has 15 residues. Germline values: CDR1 MDHEN, CDR2 SYDVKM.

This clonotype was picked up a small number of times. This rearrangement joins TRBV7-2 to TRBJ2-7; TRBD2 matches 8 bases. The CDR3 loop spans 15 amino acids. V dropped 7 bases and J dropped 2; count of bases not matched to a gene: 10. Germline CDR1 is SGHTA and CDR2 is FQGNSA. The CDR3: CASNPTSSGPYEQYF. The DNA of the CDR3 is TGTGCCAGCAATCCCACTTCTAGCGGGCCCTACGAGCAGTACTTC.

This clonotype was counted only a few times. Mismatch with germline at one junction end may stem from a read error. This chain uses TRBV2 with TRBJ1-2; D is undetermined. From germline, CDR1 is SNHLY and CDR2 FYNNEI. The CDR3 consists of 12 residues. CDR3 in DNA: TGTGCCGGCAGTGAATCGGGGTTTGGCTACACCTTC. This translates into CAGSESGFGYTF.